This T cell receptor (beta chain) stems from a study of T cell repertoires in cytomegalovirus infection. Study information: It can be stated that public TCR beta signatures indicated CMV infection as well as a matching HLA type. Whole-study findings and limits: Within the response measured ex vivo, HLA-C-restricted CMV-specific TCR beta clonotypes were dominant. Individuals carrying CMV plus the relevant HLA were identified by cumulative frequency of public TCR beta families.

TCRdb reprocessed the reads via MiXCR and lists one record per CDR3 protein. The table records under 800,000 distinct CDR3 sequences, approximately 24% of them present only once. The CDR3 loop spans 14 amino acids. Trimming removed 5 bases from V and 1 base from J, with 8 bases in between. Germline V gene data show CDR1 as SGHTA and CDR2 as FQGNSA. This clonotype was seen many times. Its antigen is unidentified. This TCR came from a human donor in good health (CMV status not recorded). Some clones in this sample may be carry-over from other donors' samples. Sequenced: CD8+ T cells from PBMCs. This rearrangement joins TRBV7-2 to TRBJ1-4; D is unresolved. CDR3 nucleotides: TGTGCCAGCAGCCCGAGGGTAACTAATGAAAAACTGTTTTTT. Translating it yields CASSPRVTNEKLFF.